What follows are 7 T cell receptor beta chains derived from one specimen sequenced in a study of blood T cell repertoires in COVID-19. The protocol was immunoSEQ multiplex PCR, while the TCRdb copy is restricted to in-frame clones and leaves out a portion. The sample lists over 200,000 clones, 82% seen once, with approximately 16% in the top ten. The sequenced sample consisted of PBMCs or T cells enriched from blood (not recorded which). These TCRs come from a man in his forties or fifties who had recovered from COVID-19.

This chain links TRBV6-6 with TRBJ1-4, with 10 bases that match TRBD1. V shed 6 bases and J 7 bases; nucleotides not matched to a gene: 8. Germline V CDR1 and CDR2: MNHNY, SVGAGI (reference sequence). This CDR3 has 15 amino acids. Written as DNA, the CDR3 is TGTGCCAGCAGCCTATCCGGGACAGGGGTTGAAAAACTGTTTTTT. This sequence encodes CASSLSGTGVEKLFF.

The CDR3 here is CASRSQNTEAFF. The CDR3 region has the DNA TGTGCCAGCAGATCACAGAACACTGAAGCTTTCTTT. The chain combines TRBV13 with TRBJ1-1; D not resolved. Germline V gene data show CDR1 as PRHDT and CDR2 as FYEKMQ (reference sequence). This CDR3 has 12 amino acids. V shed 6 bases and J shed 1 base, with 6 bases lying between them.

The genes are TRBV20-1 and TRBJ1-1; D is undetermined. Looked up from germline, CDR1 is DFQATT and CDR2 is SNEGSKA (reference sequence). CDR3 length equals 13 residues. V dropped 6 bases and J dropped 8 bases, with 19 bases sitting between them. CDR3: CSASPVAGPEAFF. In DNA, the CDR3 is TGCAGTGCCAGTCCGGTAGCGGGCCCGGAAGCTTTCTTT.

V gene TRBV4-2 combines with J gene TRBJ1-6; D may be TRBD1 (5 bases). The V gene lost 0 bases and the J gene lost 11 bases, with 11 bases spanning the gap. The CDR3 covers 14 residues. Germline values: CDR1 LGHNA, CDR2 YNFKEQ. The CDR3 DNA sequence: TGTGCCAGCAGCCAAGAAGGGGAGGCGGCACCCCTCCACTTT. Its protein is CASSQEGEAAPLHF.

The J gene is TRBJ1-1, the V gene TRBV5-5; possible D gene TRBD1, 6 bases. The V and J ends lost 4 bases and 1 base respectively, with 14 bases between them. CDR1 is SGHKS and CDR2 is YYEKEE in the germline V gene (reference sequence). The CDR3 runs 15 residues. DNA of the CDR3: TGTGCCAGCAGCCCCTCCGGGACAAAGAACACTGAAGCTTTCTTT. This translates into CASSPSGTKNTEAFF.

The V and J genes are TRBV19 and TRBJ2-2, with 7 bases identical to TRBD1. The CDR3 runs 15 residues. V was pared by 5 bases and J by 3 bases, with 6 bases of the junction left unmatched. Germline CDR1 LNHDA, CDR2 SQIVND (reference sequence). CDR3 DNA sequence: TGTGCCAGTAGTCCCGACAGGGTGGACACCGGGGAGCTGTTTTTT. It specifies CASSPDRVDTGELFF. The entire variable domain, with the rest obtained from reference TRBV19 and TRBJ2-2, is as follows: DGGITQSPKYLFRKEGQNVTLSCEQNLNHDAMYWYRQDPGQGLRLIYYSQIVNDFQKGDIAEGYSVSREKKESFPLTVTSAQKNPTAFYLCASSPDRVDTGELFFGEGSRLTVL.

The rearrangement uses TRBV18 and TRBJ1-4; no clear D. Trimming removed 6 bases at V and 5 bases at J, with 13 bases between. The CDR3 is made up of 14 amino acids. The germline V gene has CDR1 KGHSH and CDR2 LQKENI. CDR3 in amino acids: CASSPSGLNEKLFF. The CDR3 bases are TGTGCCAGCTCCCCGTCAGGTCTGAATGAAAAACTGTTTTTT.